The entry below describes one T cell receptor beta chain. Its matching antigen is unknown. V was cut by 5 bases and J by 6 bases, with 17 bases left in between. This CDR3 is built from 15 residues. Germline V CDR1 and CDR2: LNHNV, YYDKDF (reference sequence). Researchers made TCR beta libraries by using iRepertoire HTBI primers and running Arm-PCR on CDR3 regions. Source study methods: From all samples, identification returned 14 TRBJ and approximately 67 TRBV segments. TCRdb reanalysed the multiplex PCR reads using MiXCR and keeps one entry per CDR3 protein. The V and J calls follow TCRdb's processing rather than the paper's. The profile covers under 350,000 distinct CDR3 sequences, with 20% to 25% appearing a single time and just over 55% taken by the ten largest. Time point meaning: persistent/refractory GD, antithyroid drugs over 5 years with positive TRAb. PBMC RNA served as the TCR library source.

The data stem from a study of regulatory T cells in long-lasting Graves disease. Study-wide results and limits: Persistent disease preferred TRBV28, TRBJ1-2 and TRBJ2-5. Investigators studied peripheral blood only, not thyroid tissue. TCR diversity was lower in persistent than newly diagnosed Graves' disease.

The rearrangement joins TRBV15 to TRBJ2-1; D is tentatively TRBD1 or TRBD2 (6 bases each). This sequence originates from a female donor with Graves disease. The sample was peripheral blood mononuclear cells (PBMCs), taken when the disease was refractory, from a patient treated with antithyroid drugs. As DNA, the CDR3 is TGTGCCACCAGCCCCCGGAGGGACAATCCCAATGAGCAGTTCTTC. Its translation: CATSPRRDNPNEQFF.